One sample yielded the 8 T cell receptor beta chains listed below, sequenced in a study of blood T cells in healthy people across ages. A sample-barcoded 5' primer and a J-beta primer mix were used in a second PCR of about 7 to 11 cycles. From the 5' RACE reads, TCRdb called clonotypes with MiXCR, one entry per CDR3 protein. The table lists about 570,000 distinct CDR3 sequences, 27% of them singletons. The source material was blood. These receptors were obtained from a woman aged 70 to 79 in good health.

The J gene is TRBJ2-7, the V gene TRBV29-1; D uncertain. In germline, CDR1 is SQVTM, CDR2 ANQGSEA. Trimming left V 4 bases short and J 0 bases short, with 13 bases between. This CDR3 is built from 14 residues. CDR3: CSVVLTGHSYEQYF. In DNA, the CDR3 is TGCAGCGTTGTACTAACTGGGCACTCCTACGAGCAGTACTTC.

This clonotype was found a few times. The chain has TRBV7-2 and TRBJ2-1; 10 bases are shared with TRBD2. The CDR3 is 16 residues long. Unmatched junction bases numbered 8, after V lost 2 bases and J lost 7 bases. Germline loops: CDR1 SGHTA, CDR2 FQGNSA. The CDR3 DNA follows: TGTGCCAGCAGCTTACTGAGGAGCGGGGGGGCGAATGAGCAGTTCTTC. Its protein is CASSLLRSGGANEQFF.

This clonotype has more than one count but fewer than ten. The chain has TRBV12-3 or TRBV12-4 and TRBJ1-5, with D possibly being TRBD1 (6 bases). The CDR3 has 17 residues. Deletions cut 1 base from V and 5 bases from J, with 18 bases between. The CDR3 sequence: CASSLEGGLEIHQPQHF. The CDR3 nucleotides are TGTGCCAGCAGTTTAGAAGGGGGTTTGGAAATTCATCAGCCCCAGCATTTT.

The chain recombines TRBV7-2 with TRBJ2-3; weak D call: TRBD2 (5 bases). The ends were cut back, 1 base at V and 6 bases at J, with 20 bases in the middle. This CDR3 comprises 17 residues. Germline loops: CDR1 SGHTA, CDR2 FQGNSA. The CDR3 region is CASSLEPSGIDTDTQYF. As DNA, the CDR3 is TGTGCCAGCAGCTTAGAGCCCAGCGGCATTGACACGGATACGCAGTATTTT. Complete variable domain (other parts from reference TRBV7-2 and TRBJ2-3): GAGVSQSPSNKVTEKGKDVELRCDPISGHTALYWYRQSLGQGLEFLIYFQGNSAPDKSGLPSDRFSAERTGGSVSTLTIQRTQQEDSAVYLCASSLEPSGIDTDTQYFGPGTRLTVL.

The chain joins TRBV7-3 to TRBJ2-1; 12 bases map to TRBD2. The V segment lost 5 bases and the J segment 10 bases; nucleotides outside the gene matches: 6. Germline CDR1 SGHTA, CDR2 FQGTGA. There are 14 residues in the CDR3. In nucleotides, the CDR3 is TGTGCCAGCAGCCATTCCGGGACTAGCGGGGAGCAGTTCTTC. Translation: CASSHSGTSGEQFF.

V and J are TRBV24-1 and TRBJ2-1, with D unclear. The CDR3 has 15 residues. V lost 4 bases and J 5 bases, leaving 14 bases between the germline ends. CDR1 is KGHDR, CDR2 SFDVKD, per germline. CDR3 loop: CATSERGRGNNEQFF. CDR3 coding DNA: TGTGCCACCAGTGAACGTGGGCGAGGAAACAATGAGCAGTTCTTC.

The gene calls are TRBV25-1 and TRBJ2-5; D gene ambiguous. Trimming pared 6 bases from V and 4 bases from J, leaving 12 bases between. CDR3 length: 13 residues. CDR1 and CDR2 (germline): MGHDK, SYGVNS. The CDR3 DNA sequence: TGTGCCAGCAGGAACATAAGAGGAGAGACCCAGTACTTC. Its translation: CASRNIRGETQYF.

This chain links TRBV7-8 with TRBJ2-5; 9 positions match TRBD2. The J call may be mistaken, given a closer DNA end match to TRBJ2-1. CDR3 length equals 16 residues. Germline V CDR1 and CDR2: SGHVS, FQNEAQ. CDR3 sequence (DNA): TGTGCCAGCAGCTTAGGACGAGGCGGGGGGGACAATGAGCAGTTCTTC. Amino acid sequence: CASSLGRGGGDNEQFF.